A single sample is the source of the 10 T cell receptor beta chains below, sequenced in a study of shared clonotypes between healthy human individuals. Clones were read by immunoSEQ multiplex PCR, and TCRdb kept only the in-frame ones, dropping some. The sample has millions of clones, about 92% seen once. Sequencing was performed on naive CD4+ T cells sorted from blood. This sample's subset: CD45RA+ positively selected. The receptors were sampled from a man aged 18 to 30 in good health.

This clone appeared once. The chain recombines TRBV6-1 with TRBJ2-4; maybe TRBD1 (6 bases). Germline V lookup: CDR1 MNHNS, CDR2 SASEGT. The CDR3 spans 16 residues. The V and J ends lost 4 bases and 0 bases respectively, with 13 bases between them. CDR3 DNA: TGTGCCAGCAGTGTTGGGACACTGATAGCCAAAAACATTCAGTACTTC. Translation gives CASSVGTLIAKNIQYF.

This clone was observed a handful of times. This chain uses TRBV5-4 with TRBJ2-5; 7 nucleotides match TRBD1. After removal of 3 bases from V and 1 base from J, the junction contained 3 bases not matched to a gene. CDR3 length: 14 amino acids. CDR1 SGHNT and CDR2 YYREEE come from the germline V gene (reference sequence). The CDR3 nucleotides are TGTGCCAGCAGCTCGGGACAGATCCAAGAGACCCAGTACTTC. Amino acids: CASSSGQIQETQYF.

The V gene is TRBV10-3, the J gene TRBJ1-1, with D perhaps TRBD1 (6 bases). Germline values: CDR1 ENHRY, CDR2 SYGVKD. This CDR3 contains 15 residues. V lost 2 bases, J lost 0 bases, and 10 bases lay in between. In nucleotides, the CDR3 is TGTGCCATCAGTGAGCGGACAGCCATGAACACTGAAGCTTTCTTT. This sequence encodes CAISERTAMNTEAFF.

This clone was counted once. The rearrangement uses TRBV7-2 and TRBJ2-3; TRBD2 matches at 8 bases. V lost 5 bases to trimming and J lost 6 bases; unmatched junction nucleotides: 10. Germline V lookup: CDR1 SGHTA, CDR2 FQGNSA. The length of the CDR3 is 15 residues. CDR3 in amino acids: CASSAGGGLPDTQYF. In nucleotides, the CDR3 is TGTGCCAGCAGCGCCGGGGGGGGACTACCGGATACGCAGTATTTT.

The chain couples TRBV7-2 to TRBJ2-3; D is possibly TRBD2 (5 bases). The ends were cut back, 5 bases at V and 4 bases at J, with 16 bases in the middle. The CDR3 is 15 residues long. CDR1 SGHTA and CDR2 FQGNSA come from the germline V gene. The CDR3 here is CASSVSRGPPDTQYF. DNA of the CDR3: TGTGCCAGCAGCGTTTCACGAGGGCCCCCAGATACGCAGTATTTT.

The table lists this clone with a count of one. V usage is TRBV9 and J usage is TRBJ2-7; 9 bases align to TRBD1. The V gene's germline CDR1 is SGDLS and CDR2 YYNGEE. V trimming: 4 bases; J trimming: 5 bases; junction bases outside the gene matches: 4. The CDR3 is made up of 13 amino acids. CDR3: CASSLRTGDEQYF. CDR3 sequence (DNA): TGTGCCAGCAGCCTCCGGACAGGGGACGAGCAGTACTTC. The full variable domain, with the rest looked up from reference TRBV9 and TRBJ2-7, is DSGVTQTPKHLITATGQRVTLRCSPRSGDLSVYWYQQSLDQGLQFLIQYYNGEERAKGNILERFSAQQFPDLHSELNLSSLELGDSALYFCASSLRTGDEQYFGPGTRLTVT.

This chain joins TRBV18 and TRBJ1-1; a possible D gene is TRBD1 (6 bases). Trimming stripped 8 bases from V and 4 bases from J, with 11 bases between. CDR1 is KGHSH, CDR2 LQKENI, per germline. The CDR3 has 12 residues. The CDR3 reads CASARGFTEAFF. CDR3 bases: TGTGCCAGCGCCAGGGGCTTCACTGAAGCTTTCTTT.

The V call is TRBV6-1, the J call TRBJ2-1; TRBD1 is a possible D gene (7 bases). This CDR3 comprises 15 residues. Germline loops: CDR1 MNHNS, CDR2 SASEGT. Trimming removed 6 bases at V and 4 bases at J, with 16 bases between. CDR3 loop: CASRAIRGDYNEQFF. As DNA, the CDR3 is TGTGCCAGCAGGGCGATCAGGGGGGATTACAATGAGCAGTTCTTC.

The chain is built from TRBV2 and TRBJ1-1; 7 bases are shared with TRBD1. In germline, CDR1 is SNHLY, CDR2 FYNNEI. The V gene end was trimmed by 6 bases and the J gene end by 1 base; junction bases not matched to a gene: 2. The CDR3 is 13 amino acids. CDR3 amino acids: CASSWTGNTEAFF. Here the CDR3 DNA reads TGTGCCAGCAGCTGGACAGGGAACACTGAAGCTTTCTTT.

This rearrangement joins TRBV9 to TRBJ2-2; D unclear. The CDR3 consists of 16 residues. Trimming removed 0 bases at V and 0 bases at J, with 9 bases between. CDR1 and CDR2 (germline): SGDLS, YYNGEE. The CDR3 loop reads CASSVVSNPNTGELFF. The CDR3 nucleotides are TGTGCCAGCAGCGTAGTTAGCAACCCGAACACCGGGGAGCTGTTTTTT.